These 25 T cell receptor beta chains were all obtained from the same sample, sequenced in a study of beta chain features in type 1 diabetes. These receptors lack a known antigen. Notes on the study in general: Patients with Type 1 diabetes showed moderately but significantly shorter TCRB CDR3s in all four CD4+ subsets.

Since all of the isolated RNA was reverse transcribed, expressed TCRB transcripts were what got sequenced. Libraries were prepared by immunoSEQ multiplex PCR; TCRdb keeps only in-frame clonotypes and omits some of them. The sample carries approximately 44,000 clones, around 71% recorded once. Sequencing was done on a sample of Tregs from blood. The receptors come from a young woman with type 1 diabetes.

The V and J genes are TRBV5-1 and TRBJ2-3; 9 nucleotides agree with TRBD2. Germline V CDR1 and CDR2: SGHRS, YFSETQ. The CDR3 covers 18 residues. Trimming took 0 bases from V and 4 from J; bases not matched to a gene: 12. CDR3 region: CASSLAPASSGSADTQYF. DNA of the CDR3: TGCGCCAGCAGCTTGGCCCCGGCTAGTAGCGGGAGCGCAGATACGCAGTATTTT.

The DNA of the CDR3 is TGTGCCAGCAGCTTATACCAGGGCTTGGGGACCGGGGAGCTGTTTTTT. Its translation: CASSLYQGLGTGELFF. This sequence joins TRBV7-8 and TRBJ2-2; possible D gene TRBD1, 5 bases. This CDR3 is built from 16 residues. Germline V gene sequence: CDR1 SGHVS, CDR2 FQNEAQ. V shed 2 bases and J shed 5 bases, with 15 bases lying between them.

This clone came up a few times. This sequence joins TRBV28 and TRBJ1-2; 7 positions agree with TRBD1. With V trimmed by 7 bases and J by 7 bases, 6 bases remained unmatched. Germline loops: CDR1 MDHEN, CDR2 SYDVKM. The length of the CDR3 is 12 residues. Here the CDR3 DNA reads TGTGCCAGCATCGAGGGGGCGATTGGCTACACCTTC. The encoded protein is CASIEGAIGYTF.

The chain is built from TRBV7-2 and TRBJ1-2; D perhaps matches TRBD1 (5 bases). This CDR3 region has 13 residues. V gave up 4 bases and J gave up 7 bases, with 13 bases separating them. Germline CDR1 reads SGHTA; CDR2 reads FQGNSA. The CDR3 coding sequence is TGTGCCAGCAGCTACCAGGGTACGGGTGGCTACACCTTC. Translated, it gives CASSYQGTGGYTF.

The CDR3 is CASSQGQGNEKLFF. DNA of the CDR3: TGCGCCAGCAGCCAGGGACAGGGGAATGAAAAACTGTTTTTT. The genes are TRBV5-1 and TRBJ1-4; 10 nucleotides agree with TRBD1. Germline loops: CDR1 SGHRS, CDR2 YFSETQ. V lost 4 bases to trimming and J lost 5 bases; unmatched junction nucleotides: 2. This CDR3 has 14 amino acids.

A few counts support this clone. The V gene is TRBV6-5, the J gene TRBJ2-7, with 8 nucleotides matching TRBD2. CDR3 size: 15 residues. J was trimmed by 3 bases and V by 2 bases; bases with no gene match: 6. In germline, CDR1 is MNHEY, CDR2 SVGAGI. DNA for the CDR3: TGTGCCAGCAGTTACGTCGGGGGGGGAAACTACGAGCAGTACTTC. Its protein product is CASSYVGGGNYEQYF.

The chain recombines TRBV7-8 with TRBJ1-5; 8 nucleotides match TRBD1. J lost 7 bases, V lost 3 bases, and 5 bases had no gene match. Germline CDR1 SGHVS, CDR2 FQNEAQ. The CDR3 covers 14 residues. The CDR3: CASSFTTGDQPQHF. Here the CDR3 DNA reads TGTGCCAGCAGCTTTACGACAGGGGACCAGCCCCAGCATTTT.

The chain combines TRBV9 with TRBJ2-5, with D perhaps TRBD2 (5 bases). Germline V gene sequence: CDR1 SGDLS, CDR2 YYNGEE. The germline V and J ends were trimmed by 0 bases and 6 bases, with 12 bases remaining between them. The CDR3 extends over 14 amino acids. The CDR3 sequence: CASSVALRGQTQYF. The CDR3 DNA reads TGTGCCAGCAGCGTAGCTTTACGGGGTCAGACCCAGTACTTC. The full variable domain, in which reference TRBV9 and TRBJ2-5 provide the parts outside the CDR3, is DSGVTQTPKHLITATGQRVTLRCSPRSGDLSVYWYQQSLDQGLQFLIQYYNGEERAKGNILERFSAQQFPDLHSELNLSSLELGDSALYFCASSVALRGQTQYFGPGTRLLVL.

This chain connects TRBV30 to TRBJ1-4; D perhaps matches TRBD1 (5 bases). This CDR3 has 15 amino acids. The germline gives CDR1 GTSNPN, CDR2 SVGIG (reference sequence). Trimming pared 1 base from V and 8 bases from J, leaving 17 bases between. The CDR3 region is CAWSASTGLREKLFF. For the CDR3, the DNA is TGTGCCTGGAGTGCCTCGACGGGACTTCGGGAAAAACTGTTTTTT. Full variable domain (remainder filled in from reference TRBV30 and TRBJ1-4): SQTIHQWPATLVQPVGSPLSLECTVEGTSNPNLYWYRQAAGRGLQLLFYSVGIGQISSEVPQNLSASRPQDRQFILSSKKLLLSDSGFYLCAWSASTGLREKLFFGSGTQLSVL.

DNA for the CDR3: TGTGCCAGCAGCTTAGAAGGGACAGGGGACGGCTACACCTTC. Its translation is CASSLEGTGDGYTF. The chain recombines TRBV7-9 with TRBJ1-2; TRBD1 matches at 10 bases. Trimming removed 1 base from V and 8 bases from J; junction bases left unmatched: 4. Germline lookup yields CDR1 SEHNR and CDR2 FQNEAQ (reference sequence). This CDR3 has 14 amino acids.

This chain connects TRBV7-6 to TRBJ2-7; D is unclear. Per germline, CDR1 SGHVS and CDR2 FNYEAQ. With 0 bases removed from V and 6 bases from J, the gap between germline ends came to 9 bases. The CDR3 has 13 amino acids. CDR3 bases: TGTGCCAGCAGCTTAGCAGAGGATGGCGAGCAGTACTTC. It specifies CASSLAEDGEQYF.

This clone was seen once. The chain joins TRBV7-2 to TRBJ2-3; the match to TRBD2 covers 9 bases. With V trimmed by 3 bases and J by 9 bases, 1 base remained unmatched. The CDR3 runs to 12 residues. CDR1 and CDR2 from the germline V gene are SGHTA and FQGNSA. CDR3 amino acids: CASSFTSGTQYF. CDR3 coding DNA: TGTGCCAGCAGCTTCACTAGCGGGACGCAGTATTTT.

V gene TRBV6-5 combines with J gene TRBJ2-5; TRBD1 agrees at 12 bases. Judging by the DNA end, TRBJ2-7 fits better; the J call may be wrong. The CDR3 contains 16 residues. Germline V gene data show CDR1 as MNHEY and CDR2 as SVGAGI. CDR3 DNA: TGTGCCAGCAGTTATGGGGGGACAGGGGGCATAAACGAGCAGTACTTC. It encodes CASSYGGTGGINEQYF.

The V gene is TRBV5-1, the J gene TRBJ1-1; TRBD1 is a possible D gene (5 bases). The CDR3 is made up of 13 amino acids. Trimming took off 0 bases at V and 3 bases at J, with 6 bases between the two ends. Germline values: CDR1 SGHRS, CDR2 YFSETQ. The CDR3 protein is CASSLAGDTEAFF. The CDR3 nucleotides are TGCGCCAGCAGCTTGGCGGGGGACACTGAAGCTTTCTTT.

The rearrangement uses TRBV4-3 and TRBJ1-1; D not certain. This CDR3 is 17 amino acids long. From germline, CDR1 is LGHNA and CDR2 YSLEER. V shed 4 bases and J shed 5 bases, with 23 bases lying between them. CDR3 DNA: TGCGCCAGCAGCCCCCGGGGAGGGTCGTCGGTCAGAACTGAAGCTTTCTTT. This translates into CASSPRGGSSVRTEAFF.

The chain joins TRBV7-2 to TRBJ2-5, with 7 bases that match TRBD2. V lost 2 bases and J lost 2; bases outside the gene matches: 11. The germline V gene has CDR1 SGHTA and CDR2 FQGNSA. The CDR3 runs to 17 residues. The CDR3 is CASSLTGSGGSQETQYF. The CDR3 region has the DNA TGTGCCAGCAGCTTAACGGGCAGTGGCGGGAGTCAAGAGACCCAGTACTTC.

The chain couples TRBV7-9 to TRBJ2-5; 13 bases are a match to TRBD2. CDR1 and CDR2 (germline): SEHNR, FQNEAQ (reference sequence). Losses at the gene ends were 6 bases for V and 5 bases for J; bases not matched to a gene: 0. The CDR3 runs to 13 residues. This CDR3 reads CASRGLAGETQYF. The CDR3 DNA reads as TGTGCCAGCAGGGGACTAGCGGGGGAGACCCAGTACTTC.

CDR3 DNA: TGCGCCAGCAGCCAAAGCCCGGGGATTGGCGAAAACATTCAGTACTTC. Protein sequence: CASSQSPGIGENIQYF. The chain recombines TRBV4-3 with TRBJ2-4; D perhaps matches TRBD2 (5 bases). The CDR3 is 16 residues long. CDR1 is LGHNA, CDR2 YSLEER, per germline. Trimming removed 2 bases at V and 5 bases at J, with 16 bases between.

This chain links TRBV10-3 with TRBJ2-6; D unresolved. Deletions cut 6 bases from V and 4 bases from J, with 4 bases between. CDR3 length: 12 amino acids. The V gene's germline CDR1 is ENHRY and CDR2 SYGVKD. CDR3 sequence reads: CAIRRGANVLTF. The CDR3 DNA follows: TGTGCCATCAGGCGCGGGGCCAACGTCCTGACTTTC.

This rearrangement joins TRBV18 to TRBJ2-5; D call uncertain. The CDR3 length is 13 residues. Trimming took 3 bases from V and 2 from J, leaving 7 bases between them. Germline V gives CDR1 KGHSH, CDR2 LQKENI. CDR3 bases: TGTGCCAGCTCACCCTTGACACAAGAGACCCAGTACTTC. Its translation: CASSPLTQETQYF.

The chain combines TRBV12-5 with TRBJ2-1; a weak D match, TRBD2 (5 bases). CDR3 size: 15 residues. Trimming took 1 base from V and 0 from J, leaving 7 bases between them. Germline V CDR1 and CDR2: LGHNT, FRNRAP. The DNA of the CDR3 is TGTGCTAGTGGTTTGGGTGGGAGCTCCTACAATGAGCAGTTCTTC. Amino acids: CASGLGGSSYNEQFF.

This sequence joins TRBV29-1 and TRBJ1-1; TRBD1 is a possible D gene (5 bases). From germline, CDR1 is SQVTM and CDR2 ANQGSEA. V was pared by 3 bases and J by 11 bases, with 16 bases between. This CDR3 contains 12 residues. The CDR3 DNA follows: TGCAGCGTTGATGGACAACCCCGGCGGGCTTTCTTT. It is translated as CSVDGQPRRAFF. The full variable domain, its missing parts supplied by reference TRBV29-1 and TRBJ1-1, is SAVISQKPSRDICQRGTSLTIQCQVDSQVTMMFWYRQQPGQSLTLIATANQGSEATYESGFVIDKFPISRPNLTFSTLTVSNMSPEDSSIYLCSVDGQPRRAFFGQGTRLTVV.

By share, this clone ranks as medium-sized. The J gene is TRBJ2-3, the V gene TRBV4-2; weak D call: TRBD2 (6 bases). Germline values: CDR1 LGHNA, CDR2 YNFKEQ. The CDR3 is 15 amino acids. Deletions cut 0 bases from V and 3 bases from J, with 10 bases between. The CDR3 region is CASSQEAGRTDTQYF. The CDR3 nucleotides are TGTGCCAGCAGCCAAGAGGCAGGGAGGACAGATACGCAGTATTTT.

The chain is built from TRBV19 and TRBJ2-7; tentatively, D is TRBD2 (6 bases). V was clipped by 4 bases and J by 2 bases, with 15 bases between them. Germline values: CDR1 LNHDA, CDR2 SQIVND (reference sequence). This CDR3 is 15 amino acids long. The CDR3 DNA is TGTGCCAGTAGTACTCAAGTGCGGGGCCCCTACGAGCAGTACTTC. Translated, it gives CASSTQVRGPYEQYF.

This clone has just a few counts. The rearrangement uses TRBV2 and TRBJ2-1; unclear D gene. The CDR3 length is 11 residues. V was pared by 2 bases and J by 8 bases, with 4 bases between. Per germline, CDR1 SNHLY and CDR2 FYNNEI. The CDR3 reads CASSESDEQFF. In DNA, the CDR3 is TGTGCCAGCAGTGAATCGGATGAGCAGTTCTTC.